This T cell receptor (beta chain) derives from a study of CD8+ T cells in alopecia areata. As the sequencing template, cDNA was produced by extracting RNA and reverse transcribing it. The protocol was immunoSEQ multiplex PCR, while the TCRdb copy is restricted to in-frame clones and leaves out a portion. This table has a few hundred thousand clones, roughly 56% appearing once. Findings of the study overall: Greater clonality was observed in lesional scalp samples, especially alopecia totalis/universalis, versus normal scalp. In scalp samples, resident alphabeta T cells of normal skin are also sequenced.

Trimming took 10 bases from V and 4 from J, leaving 11 bases between them. Germline CDR1 reads SNHLY; CDR2 reads FYNNEI. The CDR3 loop spans 13 amino acids. About this clone: The target antigen is unknown.

The sequenced sample consisted of CD8+ T cells sorted from blood. The chain combines TRBV2 with TRBJ2-6; the D is unclear. The receptor was derived from a human donor in good health. CDR3 loop: CATRELGANVLTF. The CDR3 DNA follows: TGTGCCACCCGCGAATTGGGGGCCAACGTCCTGACTTTC.